One TCR beta chain is described in this entry. Its antigen is undetermined. V gave up 2 bases and J gave up 5 bases, with 5 bases separating them. CDR1 is KGHDR, CDR2 SFDVKD, per germline. The CDR3 has 13 residues. Clones were read by immunoSEQ multiplex PCR, and TCRdb kept only the in-frame ones, dropping some. The data contain about 140,000 clones, about 90% of them singletons. This entry is derived from a study of T cell responses to AZD1222 COVID-19 vaccine. Points from the study as a whole: It should be noted that donors were predominantly white British and more often female, and clonal diversity was possibly underestimated. Just a handful of AZD1222 recipients tested seropositive at baseline. The breadth and depth of Spike-specific TCRs increased once two AZD1222 doses had been given. Repertoire sampling was restricted to post-peak T cell response timepoints.

Specimen: peripheral blood, collected 28 days after the second dose of the MenACWY control vaccine. This sequence originates from an adult who received the MenACWY meningococcal vaccine as a control. V usage is TRBV24-1 and J usage is TRBJ1-4; D ambiguous. CDR3 protein: CATSDWKNEKLFF. CDR3 DNA: TGTGCCACCAGTGATTGGAAGAATGAAAAACTGTTTTTT.